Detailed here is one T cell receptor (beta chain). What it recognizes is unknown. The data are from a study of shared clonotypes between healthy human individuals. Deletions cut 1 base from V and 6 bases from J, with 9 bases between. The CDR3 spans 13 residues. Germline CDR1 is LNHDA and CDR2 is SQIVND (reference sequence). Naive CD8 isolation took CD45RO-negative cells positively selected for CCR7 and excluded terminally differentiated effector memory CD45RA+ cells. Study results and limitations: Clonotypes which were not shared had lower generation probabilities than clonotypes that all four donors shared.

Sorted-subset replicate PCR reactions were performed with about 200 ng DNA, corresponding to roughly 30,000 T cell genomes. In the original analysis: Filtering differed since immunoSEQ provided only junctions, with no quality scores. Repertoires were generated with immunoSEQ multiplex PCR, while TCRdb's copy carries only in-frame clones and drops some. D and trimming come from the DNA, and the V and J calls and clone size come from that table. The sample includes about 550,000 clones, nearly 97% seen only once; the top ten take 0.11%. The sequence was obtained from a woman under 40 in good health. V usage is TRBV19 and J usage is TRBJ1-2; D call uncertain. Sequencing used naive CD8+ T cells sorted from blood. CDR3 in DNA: TGTGCCAGTAGTATAGGAGGCAGCGATGGCTACACCTTC. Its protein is CASSIGGSDGYTF. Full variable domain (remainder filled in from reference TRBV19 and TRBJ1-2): DGGITQSPKYLFRKEGQNVTLSCEQNLNHDAMYWYRQDPGQGLRLIYYSQIVNDFQKGDIAEGYSVSREKKESFPLTVTSAQKNPTAFYLCASSIGGSDGYTFGSGTRLTVV.